Listed here are 15 T cell receptor beta chains from one sample, sequenced in a study of blood T cell repertoires in COVID-19. Produced via immunoSEQ multiplex PCR; TCRdb's table is partial and in-frame only. The table includes hundreds of thousands of clones, about 90% detected once. Material for sequencing was peripheral blood. These receptors were obtained from a man younger than 30 with active or convalescent COVID-19.

The rearrangement uses TRBV19 and TRBJ2-5; 14 positions agree with TRBD2. Germline values: CDR1 LNHDA, CDR2 SQIVND (reference sequence). The CDR3 is 15 amino acids. Losses at the gene ends were 5 bases for V and 6 bases for J; bases not matched to a gene: 5. The CDR3 DNA is TGTGCCAGTAGTTCGGGACTAGCGGGGGTGAAGACCCAGTACTTC. Translating it yields CASSSGLAGVKTQYF.

The rearrangement joins TRBV7-9 to TRBJ1-1, with a tentative D call TRBD1 (5 bases). The germline V and J ends were trimmed by 5 bases and 3 bases, with 10 bases remaining between them. CDR3 length equals 13 residues. Germline V lookup: CDR1 SEHNR, CDR2 FQNEAQ (reference sequence). The CDR3 region is CASSGTGDTEAFF. CDR3 nucleotides: TGTGCCAGCAGCGGTACAGGAGACACTGAAGCTTTCTTT.

The CDR3 spells CASSQGGGPTSGNTIYF. CDR3 in DNA: TGCGCCAGCAGCCAAGGCGGGGGGCCGACCTCTGGAAACACCATATATTTT. The chain employs TRBV4-3 and TRBJ1-3; D is perhaps TRBD1 (6 bases). The germline gives CDR1 LGHNA, CDR2 YSLEER. The V gene lost 1 base and the J gene lost 0 bases, with 13 bases spanning the gap. CDR3 length: 17 residues.

The table lists this clone with a count of one. The chain is built from TRBV10-1 and TRBJ2-2, with D tentatively TRBD1 (5 bases). The CDR3 sequence is 15 residues long. Germline V CDR1 and CDR2: WNHNN, SYGVQD (reference sequence). The germline V and J ends were trimmed by 3 bases and 2 bases, with 10 bases remaining between them. CDR3 amino acids: CASSEWGLNTGELFF. The DNA of the CDR3 is TGCGCCAGCAGTGAATGGGGCCTAAACACCGGGGAGCTGTTTTTT.

The J gene is TRBJ2-2, the V gene TRBV9; D not resolved. The CDR3 consists of 15 residues. Trimming removed 1 base from V and 2 bases from J, with 9 bases in between. CDR1 and CDR2 (germline): SGDLS, YYNGEE. CDR3 loop: CASSVISDNTGELFF. In DNA, the CDR3 is TGTGCCAGCAGCGTAATCTCAGATAACACCGGGGAGCTGTTTTTT. Full variable domain (missing parts from reference TRBV9 and TRBJ2-2): DSGVTQTPKHLITATGQRVTLRCSPRSGDLSVYWYQQSLDQGLQFLIQYYNGEERAKGNILERFSAQQFPDLHSELNLSSLELGDSALYFCASSVISDNTGELFFGEGSRLTVL.

The chain links TRBV13 to TRBJ2-2; perhaps TRBD1 as D (6 bases). With 3 bases removed from V and 2 bases from J, the gap between germline ends came to 10 bases. CDR3 length: 15 residues. Germline-derived CDR1 and CDR2 are PRHDT and FYEKMQ (reference sequence). CDR3 sequence reads: CASSFGTINTGELFF. The CDR3 nucleotides read TGTGCCAGCAGCTTTGGGACAATCAACACCGGGGAGCTGTTTTTT.

CDR3: CASSPDRNQPQHF. As DNA, the CDR3 is TGTGCCAGCAGCCCCGACAGAAATCAGCCCCAGCATTTT. The chain couples TRBV7-9 to TRBJ1-5; maybe TRBD1 (5 bases). The V gene's germline CDR1 is SEHNR and CDR2 FQNEAQ (reference sequence). The CDR3 runs 13 residues. V dropped 5 bases and J dropped 4 bases, with 9 bases sitting between them.

This clone showed up just once. The rearrangement joins TRBV7-2 to TRBJ2-1; 12 bases fit TRBD2. The trim removed 5 bases at V and 7 bases at J, leaving 12 bases unmatched. The CDR3 loop spans 17 amino acids. The germline V gene encodes CDR1 SGHTA and CDR2 FQGNSA. The CDR3 DNA follows: TGTGCCAGCAGCCTCACTAGCGGGGGGCTCCTGTCAAATGAGCAGTTCTTC. This translates into CASSLTSGGLLSNEQFF.

The V call is TRBV6-5, the J call TRBJ2-1, with TRBD2 matching 10 bases. Per the germline V gene, CDR1 is MNHEY and CDR2 is SVGAGI. This CDR3 has 15 amino acids. The junction had 10 bases not matched to a gene; V was cut back by 8 bases and J by 6 bases. The chain's CDR3 is CASQLLVAGGNEQFF. The CDR3, as DNA: TGTGCCAGCCAGTTACTGGTAGCGGGGGGCAATGAGCAGTTCTTC.

The V call is TRBV15, the J call TRBJ2-1, with unresolved D. The V and J ends lost 4 bases and 5 bases respectively, with 15 bases between them. The CDR3 is 15 amino acids. Germline values: CDR1 LNHNV, CDR2 YYDKDF (reference sequence). Here the CDR3 reads CATSKARLVDNEQFF. DNA for the CDR3: TGTGCCACCAGCAAGGCTCGTCTAGTTGACAATGAGCAGTTCTTC.

CDR3 in amino acids: CASSLLSRASTDTQYF. CDR3 coding DNA: TGTGCCAGCAGCTTGCTCTCCAGGGCTAGCACAGATACGCAGTATTTT. The chain uses TRBV5-4 and TRBJ2-3; maybe TRBD1 (5 bases). V was pared by 1 base and J by 0 bases, with 12 bases between. The CDR3 runs to 16 residues. Germline CDR1 is SGHNT and CDR2 is YYREEE (reference sequence). Using reference TRBV5-4 and TRBJ2-3 for the parts outside the CDR3, the full variable domain is ETGVTQSPTHLIKTRGQQVTLRCSSQSGHNTVSWYQQALGQGPQFIFQYYREEENGRGNFPPRFSGLQFPNYSSELNVNALELDDSALYLCASSLLSRASTDTQYFGPGTRLTVL.

This clone appeared once. This sequence joins TRBV5-1 and TRBJ2-4, with 14 bases fitting TRBD2. Germline loops: CDR1 SGHRS, CDR2 YFSETQ. The CDR3 length is 17 residues. J lost 1 base, V lost 4 bases, and 4 bases had no gene match. CDR3 protein: CASSHGTSGGAKNIQYF. CDR3 bases: TGCGCCAGCAGCCACGGGACTAGCGGGGGCGCCAAAAACATTCAGTACTTC.

The genes are TRBV18 and TRBJ2-7; TRBD2 might be the D (5 bases). The V gene lost 1 base and the J gene lost 4 bases, with 11 bases spanning the gap. This CDR3 is 14 amino acids long. Looked up from germline, CDR1 is KGHSH and CDR2 is LQKENI. In DNA, the CDR3 is TGTGCCAGCTCACCACGAGAGACTACGTACGAGCAGTACTTC. Translated, it gives CASSPRETTYEQYF.

This chain uses TRBV4-2 with TRBJ2-6; TRBD2 agrees at 11 bases. The length of the CDR3 is 18 residues. The ends lost 1 base at V and 3 bases at J; junction bases unmatched: 5. Germline V gene sequence: CDR1 LGHNA, CDR2 YNFKEQ. This chain's CDR3 is CASSQVTSGRGGANVLTF. The CDR3 DNA follows: TGTGCCAGCAGCCAAGTTACTAGCGGGAGAGGTGGGGCCAACGTCCTGACTTTC.

This chain uses TRBV3-1 (or the pseudogene TRBV3-2) with TRBJ2-5; D is unclear. The CDR3 totals 13 residues. The V gene's germline CDR1 is LGHDT and CDR2 YNNKEL (reference sequence). V dropped 4 bases and J dropped 7 bases, with 13 bases sitting between them. The CDR3 DNA reads as TGTGCCAGCAGCCCCGAACCCCCGGGGACCCAGTACTTC. Translated, it gives CASSPEPPGTQYF.